These T cell receptor beta chains were read from a single sample in a study of regulatory T cells in long-lasting Graves disease. From the multiplex PCR reads, TCRdb called clonotypes with MiXCR, one entry per CDR3 protein. This sample has under 450,000 distinct CDR3 sequences, with around 15% found just once. The same sample was also studied in work on T cells in Graves' hyperthyroidism and ophthalmopathy.

Sequencing was performed on peripheral blood mononuclear cells (PBMCs), taken at new diagnosis, from a patient treated with antithyroid drugs. The receptors shown here come from a woman aged 18 to 35 with Graves disease. Both conserved end residues are part of each CDR3. The D gene is left open where the match is weak. Rows may omit the clone size; those that give it use once, few, many or a size class.

v_gene: TRBV5-1; j_gene: TRBJ1-4; abundance: few; d_gene: TRBD1; CDR3nt: TGCGCCAGCAGCCAACAGGGGTTCGGTGAAAAACTGTTTTTT; CDR3aa: CASSQQGFGEKLFF
v_gene: TRBV27; j_gene: TRBJ2-3; abundance: few; d_gene: NA; CDR3nt: TGTGCCAGCAGCGGCGCTCCCGGAGATACGCAGTATTTT; CDR3aa: CASSGAPGDTQYF
v_gene: TRBV12-3/TRBV12-4; j_gene: TRBJ2-3; abundance: many; d_gene: NA; CDR3nt: TGTGCCAGCAGTTTGGGGCGACTCACGGCAGATACGCAGTATTTT; CDR3aa: CASSLGRLTADTQYF
v_gene: TRBV19; j_gene: TRBJ1-5; abundance: few; d_gene: NA; CDR3nt: TGTGCCAGTAGGAGCCCTAAGACGGGCGTTGGTCAGCCCCAGCATTTT; CDR3aa: CASRSPKTGVGQPQHF
v_gene: TRBV19; j_gene: TRBJ2-5; abundance: many; d_gene: TRBD1; CDR3nt: TGTGCCAGCAGCCCCGGACAGGTCCAAGAGACCCAGTACTTC; CDR3aa: CASSPGQVQETQYF
v_gene: TRBV6-1; j_gene: TRBJ2-3; abundance: many; d_gene: TRBD1; CDR3nt: TGTGCCAGCACTGAGGGGACAGTATTCTTTGCTACGCAGTATTTT; CDR3aa: CASTEGTVFFATQYF
v_gene: TRBV20-1; j_gene: TRBJ2-1; abundance: few; d_gene: TRBD2; CDR3nt: TGCAGTGCTAGAGACCCCCGCAGCGGAGGATGGGGGGGTGAGCAGTTCTTC; CDR3aa: CSARDPRSGGWGGEQFF
v_gene: TRBV19; j_gene: TRBJ2-2; abundance: few; d_gene: TRBD1; CDR3nt: TGTGCCAGTCTTGGACAGGACCCCAACACCGGGGAGCTGTTTTTT; CDR3aa: CASLGQDPNTGELFF
v_gene: TRBV12-3/TRBV12-4; j_gene: TRBJ2-1; abundance: many; d_gene: TRBD2; CDR3nt: TGTGCCAGCAGTTGGAGCGGGAACTCCTACAATGAGCAGTTCTTC; CDR3aa: CASSWSGNSYNEQFF
v_gene: TRBV18; j_gene: TRBJ2-7; abundance: NA; d_gene: NA; CDR3nt: TGTGCCAGCTCACCGAAGGGGGTGGAGCAGTACTTC; CDR3aa: CASSPKGVEQYF
v_gene: TRBV7-3; j_gene: TRBJ2-2; abundance: NA; d_gene: TRBD2; CDR3nt: TGTGCCAGCAGCTTGAACGAGCGGGGGGCCAACACCGGGGAGCTGTTTTTT; CDR3aa: CASSLNERGANTGELFF
v_gene: TRBV10-3; j_gene: TRBJ1-1; abundance: few; d_gene: NA; CDR3nt: TGTGCCATCAGGCAGGGCCTGAACACTGAAGCTTTCTTT; CDR3aa: CAIRQGLNTEAFF
v_gene: TRBV5-1; j_gene: TRBJ2-1; abundance: many; d_gene: NA; CDR3nt: TGCGCCACCACCCTCGGGGACACTCGGCAGTTCTTC; CDR3aa: CATTLGDTRQFF
v_gene: TRBV6-1; j_gene: TRBJ2-7; abundance: many; d_gene: NA; CDR3nt: TGTGCCAGCGGATCAGGCATCGAGCAGTACTTC; CDR3aa: CASGSGIEQYF
v_gene: TRBV7-2; j_gene: TRBJ2-3; abundance: NA; d_gene: TRBD2; CDR3nt: TGTGCCAGCAGCTCCTCTAGCGGGGGAGCTGCAGATACGCAGTATTTT; CDR3aa: CASSSSSGGAADTQYF
v_gene: TRBV2; j_gene: TRBJ2-3; abundance: few; d_gene: NA; CDR3nt: TGTGCCAGCAACTCAGGAGCTAGCACAGATACGCAGTATTTT; CDR3aa: CASNSGASTDTQYF
v_gene: TRBV14; j_gene: TRBJ2-3; abundance: NA; d_gene: NA; CDR3nt: TGTGCCAGCAGCCTTCCGGTAGTCGGTAAAGATACGCAGTATTTT; CDR3aa: CASSLPVVGKDTQYF
v_gene: TRBV20-1; j_gene: TRBJ2-7; abundance: many; d_gene: TRBD2; CDR3nt: TGCAGTGCTAGCCGGGAAGGAGCGGGGGATTCATCCGAGCAGTACTTC; CDR3aa: CSASREGAGDSSEQYF
v_gene: TRBV20-1; j_gene: TRBJ2-1; abundance: many; d_gene: TRBD1; CDR3nt: TGCAGTGCTAGAGATCCGCAACAGGGGTATGCGGGCAATGAGCAGTTCTTC; CDR3aa: CSARDPQQGYAGNEQFF
v_gene: TRBV5-1; j_gene: TRBJ2-7; abundance: many; d_gene: TRBD2; CDR3nt: TGCGCCAGCAGCTTGCCTAGCGGCTCCTACGAGCAGTACTTC; CDR3aa: CASSLPSGSYEQYF
v_gene: TRBV5-6; j_gene: TRBJ2-1; abundance: NA; d_gene: NA; CDR3nt: TGTGCCAGCAGCTTGGCAGGGAGATTGTACAATGAGCAGTTCTTC; CDR3aa: CASSLAGRLYNEQFF
v_gene: TRBV28; j_gene: TRBJ1-5; abundance: many; d_gene: TRBD1; CDR3nt: TGTGCCAGCGTTCAGGGGGGGGGTTATAGCAATCAGCCCCAGCATTTT; CDR3aa: CASVQGGGYSNQPQHF
v_gene: TRBV14; j_gene: TRBJ1-1; abundance: many; d_gene: NA; CDR3nt: TGTGCCAGCAGCCAAGGTCGGGGCCTCGGGACTGAAGCTTTCTTT; CDR3aa: CASSQGRGLGTEAFF
v_gene: TRBV10-3; j_gene: TRBJ1-1; abundance: many; d_gene: NA; CDR3nt: TGTGCCACAGACTCGGGGCCCCTCAGAGGGAACACTGAAGCTTTCTTT; CDR3aa: CATDSGPLRGNTEAFF
v_gene: TRBV10-3; j_gene: TRBJ1-1; abundance: NA; d_gene: NA; CDR3nt: TGTGCCATCAGGGAGGGGGGTGAAGCTTTCTTT; CDR3aa: CAIREGGEAFF
v_gene: TRBV4-1; j_gene: TRBJ1-1; abundance: few; d_gene: NA; CDR3nt: TGCGCCAGCAGCCAAGTTAGGGGGTTCAAGAACACTGAAGCTTTCTTT; CDR3aa: CASSQVRGFKNTEAFF
v_gene: TRBV14; j_gene: TRBJ2-3; abundance: few; d_gene: TRBD2; CDR3nt: TGTGCCAGCAGCCCAACCATCGGACGGGAGGTGTATACGCAGTATTTT; CDR3aa: CASSPTIGREVYTQYF
v_gene: TRBV19; j_gene: TRBJ2-2; abundance: NA; d_gene: NA; CDR3nt: TGTGCCAGTAGTATGGGAAGGTTGAACACCGGGGAGCTGTTTTTT; CDR3aa: CASSMGRLNTGELFF
v_gene: TRBV5-1; j_gene: TRBJ1-1; abundance: NA; d_gene: TRBD1; CDR3nt: TGCGCCAGCCGCCGCGGGACAGGGGGCGCGAACACTGAAGCTTTCTTT; CDR3aa: CASRRGTGGANTEAFF
v_gene: TRBV29-1; j_gene: TRBJ1-2; abundance: few; d_gene: NA; CDR3nt: TGCAGCGTTGAATCGCTGGTATATGGCTACACCTTC; CDR3aa: CSVESLVYGYTF
v_gene: TRBV30; j_gene: TRBJ2-7; abundance: NA; d_gene: TRBD2; CDR3nt: TGTGCCTGGAGACGGGGACTAGCGGGAGTGTTGGAGCAGTACTTC; CDR3aa: CAWRRGLAGVLEQYF
v_gene: TRBV18; j_gene: TRBJ1-2; abundance: many; d_gene: NA; CDR3nt: TGTGCCAGCTCAAGCCGGGACCTTCAGACAACTAACTATGGCTACACCTTC; CDR3aa: CASSSRDLQTTNYGYTF
v_gene: TRBV7-8; j_gene: TRBJ2-7; abundance: NA; d_gene: TRBD2; CDR3nt: TGTGCCAGCAGCTTGGAGCGGGAGCCCCATAGAGAGCAGTACTTC; CDR3aa: CASSLEREPHREQYF
v_gene: TRBV5-1; j_gene: TRBJ2-7; abundance: many; d_gene: TRBD1; CDR3nt: TGCGCCAGCAGCGACAGGGAAATTAACTACGAGCAGTACTTC; CDR3aa: CASSDREINYEQYF
v_gene: TRBV18; j_gene: TRBJ2-1; abundance: many; d_gene: TRBD2; CDR3nt: TGTGCCAGCTCTCCTCCGGGACTAGCGAGCAATGAGCAGTTCTTC; CDR3aa: CASSPPGLASNEQFF
v_gene: TRBV28; j_gene: TRBJ1-2; abundance: many; d_gene: NA; CDR3nt: TGTGCCAGCAGTTTAGAACAGCTTAGCTATGGCTACACCTTC; CDR3aa: CASSLEQLSYGYTF
v_gene: TRBV12-3/TRBV12-4; j_gene: TRBJ1-5; abundance: many; d_gene: NA; CDR3nt: TGTGCCAGCAGTTTTCGGCGGCAGCCCCAGCATTTT; CDR3aa: CASSFRRQPQHF
v_gene: TRBV20-1; j_gene: TRBJ2-7; abundance: many; d_gene: TRBD1; CDR3nt: TGCAGTGCTACCGGGACAGGGTATGTGCAGTACTTC; CDR3aa: CSATGTGYVQYF
v_gene: TRBV5-1; j_gene: TRBJ2-1; abundance: few; d_gene: NA; CDR3nt: TGCGCCAGCAGCTTGACAGGGCAAAATGAGCAGTTCTTC; CDR3aa: CASSLTGQNEQFF
v_gene: TRBV20-1; j_gene: TRBJ2-7; abundance: once; d_gene: NA; CDR3nt: TGCAGTGCTAGAGATCAGCCTACCGAGCAGTACTTC; CDR3aa: CSARDQPTEQYF
v_gene: TRBV19; j_gene: TRBJ2-5; abundance: NA; d_gene: NA; CDR3nt: TGTGCCAGTAGTCCCCTAACATCATTGAGACAGACCCAGTACTTC; CDR3aa: CASSPLTSLRQTQYF
v_gene: TRBV11-2; j_gene: TRBJ1-3; abundance: many; d_gene: NA; CDR3nt: TGTGCCAGCAGCTTAGTATTGGGGACCGGAAACACCATATATTTT; CDR3aa: CASSLVLGTGNTIYF
v_gene: TRBV13; j_gene: TRBJ1-4; abundance: few; d_gene: TRBD1; CDR3nt: TGTGCCAGCAGCCCGACAGGGGCGGGGGGTGAAAAACTGTTTTTT; CDR3aa: CASSPTGAGGEKLFF
v_gene: TRBV30; j_gene: TRBJ1-2; abundance: many; d_gene: NA; CDR3nt: TGTGCCTGGAGTGTACTTGGGGGCTACTATGGCTACACCTTC; CDR3aa: CAWSVLGGYYGYTF
v_gene: TRBV5-5; j_gene: TRBJ1-4; abundance: many; d_gene: NA; CDR3nt: TGTGCCAGCAGCTTCGGACCCTACCGGGAAAAACTGTTTTTT; CDR3aa: CASSFGPYREKLFF
v_gene: TRBV27; j_gene: TRBJ1-5; abundance: NA; d_gene: TRBD1; CDR3nt: TGTGCCAGCAGTTTAAGGGGACAGCTAGAGGATCAGCCCCAGCATTTT; CDR3aa: CASSLRGQLEDQPQHF
v_gene: TRBV3-1; j_gene: TRBJ2-1; abundance: medium-sized; d_gene: TRBD1; CDR3nt: TGTGCCAGCAGCCCGCTTGGACAGGGCTTTAGGAGTGAGCAGTTCTTC; CDR3aa: CASSPLGQGFRSEQFF
v_gene: TRBV19; j_gene: TRBJ2-2; abundance: NA; d_gene: TRBD2; CDR3nt: TGTGCCAGTAGTATGACTAGCGGAGGTTACACCGGGGAGCTGTTTTTT; CDR3aa: CASSMTSGGYTGELFF
v_gene: TRBV2; j_gene: TRBJ2-3; abundance: many; d_gene: NA; CDR3nt: TGTGCCAGCAGGAAACGACAGCCCACAGATACGCAGTATTTT; CDR3aa: CASRKRQPTDTQYF
v_gene: TRBV5-1; j_gene: TRBJ2-2; abundance: NA; d_gene: NA; CDR3nt: TGCGCCAGCAGCTGGGACGGGTCCACCGGGGAGCTGTTTTTT; CDR3aa: CASSWDGSTGELFF
v_gene: TRBV12-3/TRBV12-4; j_gene: TRBJ1-1; abundance: many; d_gene: TRBD1; CDR3nt: TGTGCCAGCAGGGTCCGGGACAGCACTGAAGCTTTCTTT; CDR3aa: CASRVRDSTEAFF
v_gene: TRBV7-9; j_gene: TRBJ2-5; abundance: many; d_gene: NA; CDR3nt: TGTGCCAGCAGCTCTGGTTGGGATCAAGAGACCCAGTACTTC; CDR3aa: CASSSGWDQETQYF
v_gene: TRBV19; j_gene: TRBJ2-3; abundance: NA; d_gene: NA; CDR3nt: TGTGCCAGTAAGACGACTGGGCGAGGGGTGACAGATACGCAGTATTTT; CDR3aa: CASKTTGRGVTDTQYF
v_gene: TRBV7-9; j_gene: TRBJ2-3; abundance: few; d_gene: TRBD2; CDR3nt: TGTGCCAGCAGCTTAGGGGATCTAGCGGGAGGTACAGATACGCAGTATTTT; CDR3aa: CASSLGDLAGGTDTQYF
v_gene: TRBV5-1; j_gene: TRBJ2-1; abundance: many; d_gene: TRBD2; CDR3nt: TGCGCCAGCAGCTTGGCCTCGGCGGGGGGGCCTCGGGAGCAGTTCTTC; CDR3aa: CASSLASAGGPREQFF
v_gene: TRBV7-3; j_gene: TRBJ1-1; abundance: NA; d_gene: NA; CDR3nt: TGTGCCAGCAGCTCCTTAGGGGACACTGAAGCTTTCTTT; CDR3aa: CASSSLGDTEAFF
v_gene: TRBV20-1; j_gene: TRBJ2-7; abundance: many; d_gene: TRBD2; CDR3nt: TGCAGTGCTAGAGGGTCTATTCAACTAGCGGGAGTAGGGTACGAGCAGTACTTC; CDR3aa: CSARGSIQLAGVGYEQYF
v_gene: TRBV28; j_gene: TRBJ2-7; abundance: NA; d_gene: TRBD2; CDR3nt: TGTGCCAGCAGTTTGTCATTCGGGGGGGTCTCCTACGAGCAGTACTTC; CDR3aa: CASSLSFGGVSYEQYF
v_gene: TRBV20-1; j_gene: TRBJ1-4; abundance: many; d_gene: NA; CDR3nt: TGCAGTGCTAGAGGGTTTGGAACTAATGAAAAACTGTTTTTT; CDR3aa: CSARGFGTNEKLFF